This T cell receptor beta chain comes out of a study of cytomegalovirus exposure and HLA in healthy donors (dated by TCRdb to about 2017). Some background on the complete study: In an earlier analysis of 450 to 750 of the donors, about 260 Gb of sequence data and roughly 100 million unique TCR beta sequences from 150 million to 200 million T cells were reported. Genome-wide SNP genotypes for about 65% of the roughly 670 donors were used in a later genetic analysis, which treated that subset as a discovery cohort. An earlier analysis of 587 of the donors used high-throughput TCR beta sequencing to judge whether each TCR beta V gene segment behaved as functional or pseudogenic. To predict cytomegalovirus infection status, the study combined high-throughput TCR immunosequencing, statistical association of individual TCRs with disease status, and machine learning. The T cell repertoires of around 730 subjects were profiled by immunosequencing and related to cytomegalovirus serostatus. Besides the first cohort of roughly 660 subjects, a separate validation cohort made up of 95 to 150 different subjects was used. Typing coverage varied by locus: about 620-630 donors for A, B, C, DRB1 and DQB1; some 520 for DQA1; more than 600 for DPA1; approximately 450 for DPB1. Four to six DR-DQ haplotypes were handled as single units for association and clustering, since linkage in the cohort was strong. Donor age, sex, ethnicity and CMV serostatus were compiled alongside the repertoire data. An early release that covered about 600 HLA-typed donors contained approximately 290 gigabases of sequencing data and 80 million or so unique TCR sequences. The later analysis used no new phenotypic data to find candidate immune exposures, relying instead on TCR beta sequences and their occurrence across donors. All discovery cohort repertoires had been generated using a single sequencing platform. In a later analysis, previously published TCR beta repertoires from 670 or so donors were re-analyzed and high-resolution HLA genotyping was added so that TCR occurrence patterns could be studied. On average, roughly 250,000 unique TCR beta nucleotide sequences were sequenced per donor among about 400 genotyped donors of the cohort, with approximately 18% of those sequences being non-productive. The study aimed to test whether signatures of past pathogen exposure could be identified by cataloging public T cell receptors. Of the 300 to 400 genotyped donors, roughly 80% fell in the genetic ancestry cluster associated with self-reported Caucasian donors. HLA typing included class I and class II loci at four-digit resolution.

In total, roughly 670 healthy bone marrow donors made up the cohort. At the time of sampling, all cohort members were nominally healthy, though unrecorded immune exposures were likely present. The donor was CMV seronegative and was included in the group of 352 seronegative cohort members. Each donor provided a peripheral blood sample, and peripheral blood mononuclear cells were used for TCR beta sequencing. The Qiagen DNeasy Blood Extraction Kit was used to extract genomic DNA from the blood cell samples. The CDR3 contains 14 residues, cysteine and phenylalanine counted. Only the CDR3 DNA is retained, 42 bases long and in frame from the first base. Cut back by 6 bases and 6 bases, the V and J ends lie 17 bases apart. From a lookup of the germline V gene (reference sequence), CDR1 and CDR2 are LNHDA and SQIVND. What the study reported, not specific to this receptor: The 87-base-pair reads could not distinguish some IMGT-functional V segments, including TRBV6-2 and TRBV6-3, so those segments were excluded. The authors suggested that the approach could potentially be extended to other disease states and immunological phenotypes. Linkage disequilibrium might explain the correlated functional status among segregating V segments, but an unknown experimental factor could not be ruled out. The sequencing pipeline was judged likely to have produced a cluster of highly shared sequence variants as a technical artifact. The earlier analysis of 450 to 700 of the donors excluded roughly 17 rarely observed V segments, including chromosome 9 orphons, because counts were too low. The classifier was reported to diagnose cytomegalovirus status with high specificity and sensitivity in both the original cohort and the validation cohort. In an earlier analysis of approximately 590 of the donors, most TCR beta V segments were observed in productive rearrangements about 90% or about 30% of the time, broadly matching IMGT annotations. A further reported finding was that TCR beta sequences accurately predicted the HLA-A and HLA-B alleles for most subjects in the first cohort. A total of 150 to 200 TCR beta chains were listed by the study as associated with cytomegalovirus. According to a later analysis, TCR association rates differed among HLA loci, with DRB1 alleles showing the most associated TCRs and HLA-C alleles showing the fewest. In a later analysis, around 17,000 TCR beta sequences were associated with specific HLA alleles at a false discovery rate of 0.05. In vitro tests confirmed that a few of the cytomegalovirus-associated TCR beta chains recognize cytomegalovirus antigens. V-gene and J-gene trimming of TCR beta chains was associated with a missense DCLRE1C variant in a later genetic analysis, and the association was replicated in an independent cohort. This cohort had only TCR beta chains sequenced, and the lack of alpha or paired-chain data limited which features could be detected. According to a later analysis, parvovirus B19, influenza, CMV and Epstein-Barr virus appeared linked to several top co-occurrence clusters. Because HLA typing was missing for some donors at each locus, association tests included only the typed subset. CMV serostatus was the only immune exposure information available for the cohort. Strong co-occurrence of HLA alleles, especially DR and DQ, made assigning TCR associations to individual alleles difficult. Compared with the roughly 670-donor mean, donors in an Asian-associated ancestry cluster had fewer N-insertions in productive TCRs, according to a later genetic analysis. Across donors, most TCR sequences were observed very rarely, whereas some public TCRs were present in many individuals. A later analysis found that HLA-associated TCR beta chains were more clonally expanded and had lower generation probabilities than equally common non-associated chains. Presence/absence analyses assumed roughly uniform sequencing depth across donors, an assumption that may not hold. In a later analysis, most CMV-associated TCR beta chains were found to appear HLA-restricted, with HLA associations seemingly driven largely by CMV exposure.

Receptor libraries were prepared by the immunoSEQ multiplex PCR assay. The multiplex PCR relied on a mix of 60 forward primers for TCR Vbeta segments and 13 reverse primers for TCR Jbeta segments. A multiplex PCR assay on genomic DNA amplified the CDR3 region of rearranged TCR beta genes. The amplified TCR beta libraries were sequenced on the Illumina HiSeq System as 87-base-pair reads. As for how the authors treated the data: In a later analysis, tens of millions of unique TCR beta chains were counted across the roughly 670 repertoires, and around 11 million of these chains were shared by at least two donors. Raw reads were error-corrected and collapsed into unique sequences by a nearest-neighbor algorithm in which closely related sequences were merged to remove PCR and sequencing errors. V, D and J gene segments were assigned by aligning CDR3 sequences to IMGT reference sequences. For a sequence to be retained, a match of at least six nucleotides was required to both a V gene segment and a J gene segment. A rearrangement was called productive if the CDR3 had no stop codons and remained in frame with V and J, and every other rearrangement was called non-productive. CDR3 was defined by IMGT convention, running from the second conserved V-encoded cysteine to the conserved J-encoded phenylalanine. The earlier analysis of approximately 500 of the donors excluded sequences that lacked an unambiguous match to a single V gene segment. In an earlier analysis of 450 to 750 of the donors, a V segment was called functional when productive rearrangements were above 56.7%, and segregating when the standard deviation between donors exceeded 5%. A statistical classification framework was built for diagnosing cytomegalovirus status from the catalog of TCR beta chain sequences. A later analysis assigned V and J genes by comparing TCR nucleotide sequences with IMGT/GENE-DB human TR gene sequences. The TCRdist pipeline was used in a later analysis to assign CDR3 sequences and most-parsimonious VDJ recombination scenarios. In a later analysis, each TCR beta chain was defined by its CDR3 amino acid sequence together with its V-gene family, and reads lacking a unique V-gene family were excluded. To address suspected cross-contamination and a sequencing artifact, a later analysis removed over 500 highly shared, low-generation-probability nucleotide sequences. In a later analysis, a clonal expansion index was calculated for each public chain from normalized within-repertoire ranks of inferred template counts. A later analysis computed generation probabilities with a VDJ recombination model fitted to out-of-frame rearrangements, and checked the results against IGoR. In a later analysis, TCR-TCR, TCR-HLA and TCR-CMV co-occurrence was scored with hypergeometric tests, and a repertoire-size bias correction was applied to TCR pairs. False discovery rates were estimated in a later analysis by permuting HLA or CMV assignments 20 times. In a later analysis, co-occurring TCRs were grouped using DBSCAN, and TCRdist sequence similarity was added for clustering within HLA-allele-positive subsets. Co-occurrence clustering excluded repertoires with fewer than 30,000 or more than 120,000 public chains, plus five with anomalous nucleotide sharing. TCRdb stores this immuneACCESS table with in-frame sequences only. Part of the clones is absent; in the studies checked, under half of the shortfall reflects unresolved V genes, and no reason is known for the rest. The V and J calls and clone size come from that table; D and trimming were worked out from the DNA. The sample has 150,000 to 200,000 clones on record, less than 85% of them singletons. Around 6% of the sample rests with the top ten.

For this clone: Its antigen is not yet known. Per-nucleotide qualities are absent, and no much larger clonotype sits a single base away.

Sample: PBMCs. This receptor chain uses TRBV19 and TRBJ1-2; 5 matching bases give a weak D call of TRBD1. The sequence derives from a man in his forties or fifties in good health and CMV-seronegative. The DNA sequence is as follows: TGTGCCAGTAGGCGGTCGGGGGAGATCGATGGCTACACCTTC. Its protein is CASRRSGEIDGYTF.